This paragraph reports one TCR beta chain. The antigen remains undetermined. These data originate in a study of graft-versus-host responses after intestinal transplantation. Study details: Induction with anti-thymocyte globulin, then tacrolimus and steroids for roughly three years, was given to all recipients.

Here immunoSEQ multiplex PCR was the method, and the copy in TCRdb shows in-frame clones only, minus some. The sample consists of more than 90,000 clones, roughly 91% of them appearing once. This TCR was recovered from a human donor who received an intestinal transplant. Specimen: unstimulated CD8+ T cells sorted from spleen or lymph node cells, collected before intestinal transplant.

The CDR3 reads CASSLWASGSYNEQFF. The CDR3 region has the DNA TGTGCCAGCAGTTTATGGGCTAGCGGGAGCTACAATGAGCAGTTCTTC. The V and J genes are TRBV28 and TRBJ2-1; 10 bases agree with TRBD2. The CDR3 is 16 residues long. The V segment lost 0 bases and the J segment 3 bases; nucleotides outside the gene matches: 2. CDR1 and CDR2 (germline): MDHEN, SYDVKM. The full variable domain, in which reference TRBV28 and TRBJ2-1 provide the parts outside the CDR3, is DVKVTQSSRYLVKRTGEKVFLECVQDMDHENMFWYRQDPGLGLRLIYFSYDVKMKEKGDIPEGYSVSREKKERFSLILESASTNQTSMYLCASSLWASGSYNEQFFGPGTRLTVL.